This TCR beta chain was found in a study of blood T cell repertoires in COVID-19. Whole-study context: Both acute and convalescent COVID-19 samples were obtained from the United States, Italy and Spain.

Repertoires were generated with immunoSEQ multiplex PCR, while TCRdb's copy carries only in-frame clones and drops some. The profile covers some 34,000 clones, with around 83% appearing a single time and about 7% taken by the ten largest. In this sample, this clone turned up once. The CDR3 extends over 16 amino acids. Trimming stripped 3 bases from V and 3 bases from J, with 16 bases between. CDR1 and CDR2 from the germline V gene are WSHSY and SAAADI. The V call is TRBV10-2, the J call TRBJ2-3, with a possible D match to TRBD1 (5 bases). The sequencing input was peripheral blood. This receptor was obtained from a human donor in a cohort sampled during active COVID-19. As DNA, the CDR3 is TGCGCCAGCAGTGATCCCCAGGGAATAGGGACAGATACGCAGTATTTT. This encodes CASSDPQGIGTDTQYF.